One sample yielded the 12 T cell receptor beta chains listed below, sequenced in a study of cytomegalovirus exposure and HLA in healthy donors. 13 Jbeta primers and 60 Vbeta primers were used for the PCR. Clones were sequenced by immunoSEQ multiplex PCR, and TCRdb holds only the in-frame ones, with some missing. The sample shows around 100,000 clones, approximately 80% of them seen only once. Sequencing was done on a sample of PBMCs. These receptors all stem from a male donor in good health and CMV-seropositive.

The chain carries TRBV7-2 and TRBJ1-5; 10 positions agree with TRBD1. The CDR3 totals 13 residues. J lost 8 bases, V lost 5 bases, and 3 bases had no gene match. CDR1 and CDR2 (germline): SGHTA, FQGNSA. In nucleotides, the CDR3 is TGTGCCAGCAGCCGGGACAGGGGCGAGCCCCAGCATTTT. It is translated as CASSRDRGEPQHF.

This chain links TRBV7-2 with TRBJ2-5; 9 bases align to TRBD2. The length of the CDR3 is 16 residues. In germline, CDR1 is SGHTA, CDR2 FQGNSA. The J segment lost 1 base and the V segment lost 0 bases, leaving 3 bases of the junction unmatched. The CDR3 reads CASSLAAGGSQETQYF. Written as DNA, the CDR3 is TGTGCCAGCAGCTTAGCGGCGGGAGGGAGCCAAGAGACCCAGTACTTC.

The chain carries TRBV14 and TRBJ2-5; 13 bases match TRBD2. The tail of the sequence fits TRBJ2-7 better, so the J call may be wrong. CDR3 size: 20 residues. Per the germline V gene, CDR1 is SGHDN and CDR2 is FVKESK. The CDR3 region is CASSQVSLGLAGRSPYEQYF. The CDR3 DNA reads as TGTGCCAGCAGCCAAGTAAGTTTGGGACTAGCGGGACGGAGCCCCTACGAGCAGTACTTC.

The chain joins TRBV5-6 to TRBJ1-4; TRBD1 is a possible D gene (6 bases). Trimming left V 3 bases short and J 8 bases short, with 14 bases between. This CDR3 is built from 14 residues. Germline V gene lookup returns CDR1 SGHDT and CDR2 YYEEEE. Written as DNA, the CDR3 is TGTGCCAGCAGCTCGGCATACACAGGGGAAAAACTGTTTTTT. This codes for CASSSAYTGEKLFF.

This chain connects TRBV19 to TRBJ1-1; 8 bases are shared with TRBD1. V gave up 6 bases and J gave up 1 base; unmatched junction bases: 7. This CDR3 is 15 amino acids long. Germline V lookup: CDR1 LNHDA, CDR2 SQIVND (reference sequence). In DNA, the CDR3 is TGTGCCAGTAGGACGAAAGGACAGGGGAACACTGAAGCTTTCTTT. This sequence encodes CASRTKGQGNTEAFF.

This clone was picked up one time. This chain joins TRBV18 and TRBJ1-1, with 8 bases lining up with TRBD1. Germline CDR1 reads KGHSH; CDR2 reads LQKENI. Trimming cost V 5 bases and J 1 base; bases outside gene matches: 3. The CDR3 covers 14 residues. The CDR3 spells CASSVDRGNTEAFF. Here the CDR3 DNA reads TGTGCCAGCTCAGTTGACAGGGGGAACACTGAAGCTTTCTTT.

DNA of the CDR3: TGTGCCACCGGGACAGGGAGTAACTATGAGCAGTTCTTC. Translating it yields CATGTGSNYEQFF. The chain recombines TRBV10-3 with TRBJ2-1; 9 positions match TRBD1. Trimming removed 10 bases from V and 8 bases from J; junction bases left unmatched: 9. CDR3 length: 13 amino acids. The germline gives CDR1 ENHRY, CDR2 SYGVKD.

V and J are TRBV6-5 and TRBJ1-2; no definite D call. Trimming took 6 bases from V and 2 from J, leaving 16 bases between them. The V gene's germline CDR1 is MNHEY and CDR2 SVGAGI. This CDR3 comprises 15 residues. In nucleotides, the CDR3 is TGTGCCAGCAGAAACCCGGGAACGGTAAACTATGGCTACACCTTC. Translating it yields CASRNPGTVNYGYTF.

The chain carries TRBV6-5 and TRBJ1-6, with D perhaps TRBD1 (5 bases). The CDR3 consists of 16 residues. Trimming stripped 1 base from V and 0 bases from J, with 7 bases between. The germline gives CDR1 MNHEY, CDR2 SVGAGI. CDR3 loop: CASSYYRHSYNSPLHF. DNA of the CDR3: TGTGCCAGCAGTTACTACAGGCACTCCTATAATTCACCCCTCCACTTT.

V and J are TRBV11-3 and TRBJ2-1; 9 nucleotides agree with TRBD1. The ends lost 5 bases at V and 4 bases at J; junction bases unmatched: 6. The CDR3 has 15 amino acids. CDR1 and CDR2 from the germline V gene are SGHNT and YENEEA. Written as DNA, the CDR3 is TGTGCCAGCAGCCCCCGCGGACAGGGGTACAATGAGCAGTTCTTC. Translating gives CASSPRGQGYNEQFF.

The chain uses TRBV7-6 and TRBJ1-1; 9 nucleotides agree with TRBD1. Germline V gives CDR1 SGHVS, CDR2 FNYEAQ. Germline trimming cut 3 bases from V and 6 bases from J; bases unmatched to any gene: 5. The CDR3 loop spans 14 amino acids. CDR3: CASSLGQGDAEAFF. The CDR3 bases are TGTGCCAGCAGCTTGGGACAGGGAGACGCTGAAGCTTTCTTT.

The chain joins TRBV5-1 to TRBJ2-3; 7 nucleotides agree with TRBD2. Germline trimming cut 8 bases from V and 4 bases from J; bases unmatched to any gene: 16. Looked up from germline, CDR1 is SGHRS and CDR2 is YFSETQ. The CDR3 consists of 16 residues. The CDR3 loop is CASSPISGISSDTQYF. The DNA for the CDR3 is TGCGCCAGTTCCCCTATCAGCGGGATTTCCTCAGATACGCAGTATTTT.